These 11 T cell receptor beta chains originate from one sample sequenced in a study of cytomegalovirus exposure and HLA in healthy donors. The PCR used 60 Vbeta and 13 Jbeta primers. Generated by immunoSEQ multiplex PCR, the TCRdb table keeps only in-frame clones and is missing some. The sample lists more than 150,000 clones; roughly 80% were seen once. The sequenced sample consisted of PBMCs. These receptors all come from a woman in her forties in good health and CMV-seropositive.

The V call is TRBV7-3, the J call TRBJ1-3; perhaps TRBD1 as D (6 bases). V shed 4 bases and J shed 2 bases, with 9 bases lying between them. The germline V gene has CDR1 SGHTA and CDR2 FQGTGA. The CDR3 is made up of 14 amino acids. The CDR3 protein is CASSSGETGNTIYF. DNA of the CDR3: TGTGCCAGCAGCTCAGGGGAGACTGGAAACACCATATATTTT.

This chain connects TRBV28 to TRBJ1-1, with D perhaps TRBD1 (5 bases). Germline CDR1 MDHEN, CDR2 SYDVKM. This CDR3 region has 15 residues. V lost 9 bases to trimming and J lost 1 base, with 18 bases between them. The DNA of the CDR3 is TGTGCCAGTCGAAAAGGATCAACAGGGAACACTGAAGCTTTCTTT. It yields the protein CASRKGSTGNTEAFF.

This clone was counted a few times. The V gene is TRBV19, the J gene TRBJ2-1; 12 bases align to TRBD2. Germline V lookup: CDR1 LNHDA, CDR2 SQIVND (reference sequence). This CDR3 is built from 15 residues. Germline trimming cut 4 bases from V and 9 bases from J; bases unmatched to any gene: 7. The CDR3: CASSTGLAGHTEQFF. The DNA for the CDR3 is TGTGCCAGTAGTACCGGACTAGCGGGACATACTGAGCAGTTCTTC.

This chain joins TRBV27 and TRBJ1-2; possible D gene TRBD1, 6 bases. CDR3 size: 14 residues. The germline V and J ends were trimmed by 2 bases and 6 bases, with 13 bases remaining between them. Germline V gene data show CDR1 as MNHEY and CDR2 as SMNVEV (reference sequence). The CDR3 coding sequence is TGTGCCAGCAGTTTAGGGGCAGGGGTGAATGGCTACACCTTC. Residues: CASSLGAGVNGYTF.

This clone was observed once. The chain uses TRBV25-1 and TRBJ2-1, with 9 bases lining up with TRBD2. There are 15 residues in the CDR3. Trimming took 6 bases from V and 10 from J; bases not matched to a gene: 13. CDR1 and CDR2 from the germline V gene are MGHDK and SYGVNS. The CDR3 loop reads CASSEISGSFGEQFF. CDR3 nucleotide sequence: TGTGCCAGCAGCGAAATTAGCGGGAGCTTCGGCGAGCAGTTCTTC.

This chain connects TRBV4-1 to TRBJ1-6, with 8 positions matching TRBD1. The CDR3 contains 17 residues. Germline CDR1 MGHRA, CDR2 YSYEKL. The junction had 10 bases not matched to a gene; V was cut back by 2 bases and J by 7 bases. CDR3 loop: CASSQTLTRGQNSPLHF. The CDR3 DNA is TGCGCCAGCAGCCAAACGTTGACCAGGGGGCAAAATTCACCCCTCCACTTT.

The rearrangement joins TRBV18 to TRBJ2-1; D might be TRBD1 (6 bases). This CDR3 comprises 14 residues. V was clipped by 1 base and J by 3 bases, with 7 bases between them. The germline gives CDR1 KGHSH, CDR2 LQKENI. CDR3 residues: CASSPQGDYNEQFF. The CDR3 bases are TGTGCCAGCTCACCACAGGGGGACTACAATGAGCAGTTCTTC.

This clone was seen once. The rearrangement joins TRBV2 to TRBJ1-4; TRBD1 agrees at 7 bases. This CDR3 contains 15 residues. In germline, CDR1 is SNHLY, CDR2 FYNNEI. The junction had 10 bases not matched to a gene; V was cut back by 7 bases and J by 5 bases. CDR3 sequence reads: CASTLMGQINEKLFF. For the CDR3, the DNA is TGTGCCAGCACCCTAATGGGACAGATAAATGAAAAACTGTTTTTT.

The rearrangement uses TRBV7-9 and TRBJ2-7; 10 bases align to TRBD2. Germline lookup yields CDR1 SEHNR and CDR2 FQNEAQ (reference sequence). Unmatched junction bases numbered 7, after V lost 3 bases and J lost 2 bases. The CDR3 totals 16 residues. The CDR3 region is CASSFAVAGGTYEQYF. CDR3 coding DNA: TGTGCCAGCAGCTTTGCCGTAGCGGGAGGAACCTACGAGCAGTACTTC.

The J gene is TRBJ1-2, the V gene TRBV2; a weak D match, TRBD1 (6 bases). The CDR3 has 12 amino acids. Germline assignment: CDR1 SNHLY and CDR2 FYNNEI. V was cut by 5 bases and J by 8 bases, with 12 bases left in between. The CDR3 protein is CASSTKQGGYTF. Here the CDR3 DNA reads TGTGCCAGCAGTACCAAACAGGGAGGCTACACCTTC.

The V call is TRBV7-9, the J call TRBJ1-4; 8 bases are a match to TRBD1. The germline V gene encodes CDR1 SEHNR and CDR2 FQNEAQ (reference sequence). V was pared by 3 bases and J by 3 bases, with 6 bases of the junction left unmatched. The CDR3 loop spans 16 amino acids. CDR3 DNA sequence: TGTGCCAGCAGCTTGGAGGGGACAGGCTCTAATGAAAAACTGTTTTTT. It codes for CASSLEGTGSNEKLFF.